Detailed here is one T cell receptor (beta chain). Its antigen is not known. These data come from a study of CD8+CD57+ T cells in acquired aplastic anemia. The overall study: Sorted cells (CD4+ and CD8+) yielded DNA amounts that averaged about 3.1 ug. For CD4+ cells, healthy donors had an average of approximately 10 million reads. Study-wide points: Patients did not significantly differ from controls in CD8+ Simpson's diversity.

The CDR3 length is 14 residues. CDR1 is ENHRY, CDR2 SYGVKD, per germline. Trimming cost V 4 bases and J 5 bases, with 9 bases left between them. Both TCR beta VDJ combination and CDR3 sequence profiling were carried out. Genomic DNA was the template for this profiling. TCRdb fed the reads into MiXCR, producing one record per CDR3 protein. Here the sample spans around 170,000 distinct CDR3 sequences, roughly half being singletons. This sequence originates from a human donor in good health. This chain uses TRBV10-3 with TRBJ1-6; possibly TRBD1 for D (6 bases). The specimen sequenced was sorted CD4+, CD8+, or CD8+CD57+ T cells (not recorded which) from PBMCs. CDR3 protein: CAISADSNNSPLHF. CDR3 coding DNA: TGTGCCATCAGTGCGGACAGTAATAATTCACCCCTCCACTTT.